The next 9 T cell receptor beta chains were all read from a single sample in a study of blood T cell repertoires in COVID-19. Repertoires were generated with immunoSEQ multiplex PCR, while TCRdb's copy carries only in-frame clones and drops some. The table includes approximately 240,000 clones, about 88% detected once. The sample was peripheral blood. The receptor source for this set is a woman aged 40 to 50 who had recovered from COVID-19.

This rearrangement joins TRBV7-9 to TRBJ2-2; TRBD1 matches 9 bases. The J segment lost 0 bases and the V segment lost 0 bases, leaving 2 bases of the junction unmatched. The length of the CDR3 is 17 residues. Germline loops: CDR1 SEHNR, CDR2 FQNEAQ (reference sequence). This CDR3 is CASSLATGGANTGELFF. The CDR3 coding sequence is TGTGCCAGCAGCTTAGCGACAGGGGGGGCGAACACCGGGGAGCTGTTTTTT.

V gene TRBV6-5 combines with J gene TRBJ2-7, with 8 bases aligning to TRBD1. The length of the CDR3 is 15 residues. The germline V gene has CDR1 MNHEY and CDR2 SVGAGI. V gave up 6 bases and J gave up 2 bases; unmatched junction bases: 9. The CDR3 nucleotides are TGTGCCAGCAGGCCCCCAGGGGGCTTCGCCTACGAGCAGTACTTC. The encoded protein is CASRPPGGFAYEQYF.

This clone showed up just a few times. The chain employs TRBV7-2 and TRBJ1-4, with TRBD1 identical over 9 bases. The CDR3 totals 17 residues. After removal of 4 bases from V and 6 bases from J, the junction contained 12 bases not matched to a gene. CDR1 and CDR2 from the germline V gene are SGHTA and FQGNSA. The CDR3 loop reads CASSSGTGRVYHEKLFF. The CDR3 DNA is TGTGCCAGCAGCTCTGGGACAGGGAGGGTTTATCATGAAAAACTGTTTTTT.

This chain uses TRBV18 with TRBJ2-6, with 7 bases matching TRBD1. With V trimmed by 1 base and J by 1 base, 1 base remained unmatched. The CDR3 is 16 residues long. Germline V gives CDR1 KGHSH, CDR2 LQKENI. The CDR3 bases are TGTGCCAGCTCACCACGACAGGGATCTGGGGCCAACGTCCTGACTTTC. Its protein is CASSPRQGSGANVLTF.

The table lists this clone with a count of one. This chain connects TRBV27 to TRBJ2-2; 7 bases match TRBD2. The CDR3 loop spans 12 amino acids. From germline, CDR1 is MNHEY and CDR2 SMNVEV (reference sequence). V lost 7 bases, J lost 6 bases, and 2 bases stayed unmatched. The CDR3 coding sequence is TGTGCCAGCACCCGGGGGGCCGGGGAGCTGTTTTTT. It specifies CASTRGAGELFF.

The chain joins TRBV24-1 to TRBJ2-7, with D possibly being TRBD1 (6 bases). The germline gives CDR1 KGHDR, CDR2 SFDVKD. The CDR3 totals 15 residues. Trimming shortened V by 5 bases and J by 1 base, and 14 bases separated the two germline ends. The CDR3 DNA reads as TGTGCCACCAGTGGGGGGCAGGACGGATCCTACGAGCAGTACTTC. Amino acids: CATSGGQDGSYEQYF.

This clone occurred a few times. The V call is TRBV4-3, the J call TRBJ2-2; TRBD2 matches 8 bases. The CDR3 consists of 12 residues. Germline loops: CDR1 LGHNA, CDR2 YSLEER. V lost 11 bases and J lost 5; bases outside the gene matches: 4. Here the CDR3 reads CASGGRTGELFF. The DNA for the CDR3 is TGCGCCTCGGGGGGGCGGACCGGGGAGCTGTTTTTT.

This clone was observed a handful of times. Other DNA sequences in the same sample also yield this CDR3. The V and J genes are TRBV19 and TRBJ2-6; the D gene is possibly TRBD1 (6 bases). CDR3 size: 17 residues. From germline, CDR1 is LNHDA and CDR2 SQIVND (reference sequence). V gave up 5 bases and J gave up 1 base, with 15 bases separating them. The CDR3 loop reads CASSPRGGPSGANVLTF. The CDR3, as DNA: TGTGCCAGTAGTCCGCGTGGGGGCCCTTCTGGGGCCAACGTCCTGACTTTC. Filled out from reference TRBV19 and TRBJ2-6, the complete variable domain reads DGGITQSPKYLFRKEGQNVTLSCEQNLNHDAMYWYRQDPGQGLRLIYYSQIVNDFQKGDIAEGYSVSREKKESFPLTVTSAQKNPTAFYLCASSPRGGPSGANVLTFGAGSRLTVL.

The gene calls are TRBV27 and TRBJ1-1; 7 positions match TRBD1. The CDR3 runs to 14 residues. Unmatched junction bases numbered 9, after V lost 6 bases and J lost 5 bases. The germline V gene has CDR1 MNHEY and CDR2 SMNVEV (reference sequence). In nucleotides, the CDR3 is TGTGCCAGCAGAAGACAGGGAGAAGGGACTGAAGCTTTCTTT. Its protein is CASRRQGEGTEAFF.